This TCR beta chain is drawn from a study of shared clonotypes between healthy human individuals. Measured with immunoSEQ multiplex PCR; TCRdb has only the in-frame clones, and not every one. The sample includes 470,000 or so clones, approximately 82% of them seen just once. This clone came up once. There are 15 residues in the CDR3. The V end lost 2 bases, the J end lost 4 bases, and 12 bases lay between the germline ends. Germline lookup yields CDR1 MNHEY and CDR2 SMNVEV (reference sequence). Healthy adults negative for HIV, lacking recent acute infections or vaccinations, served as donors. Unsorted material relied on some 90 million PBMCs as the source of genomic DNA.

The sequence was obtained from a woman aged 40 to 50 in good health. Some clones in this sample may be carry-over from other donors' samples. Sequencing was carried out using PBMCs. The gene calls are TRBV27 and TRBJ2-1, with D unclear. The CDR3 loop is CASSLNYNRYNEQFF. As DNA, the CDR3 is TGTGCCAGCAGTTTAAACTATAACAGATACAATGAGCAGTTCTTC.